The T cell receptor beta chain under discussion was sequenced for a study of Ad26.COV2.S vaccination and SARS-CoV-2 variants. As for treatment: roughly 20 received Ad26.COV2.S at low or high dose, single or two shots; about 5 received placebo; per-sample allocation not given. The investigators took samples on day 63 after the first vaccine or placebo injection. Cohort 1b enrolled adults aged 18-55 years in Boston. The assay was immunoSEQ multiplex PCR, and TCRdb's table has in-frame clones only and misses some. Altogether some 500,000 clones are present, 75% to 90% being singletons, with the ten largest covering about 2.5%. Germline values: CDR1 SNHLY, CDR2 FYNNEI. The CDR3 has 14 amino acids. V was clipped by 3 bases and J by 5 bases, with 11 bases between them. General study results and limits: Breadth, reportedly substantial, characterized the spike-specific CD8+ and CD4+ T cell responses after vaccination. Higher spike-specific TCR breadth was found in vaccine recipients than in placebo recipients.

On this clone: The antigen is not known.

This clonotype was sampled from a person between 18 and 59 years old who received the Ad26.COV2.S COVID-19 vaccine or a placebo. The sample was peripheral blood, taken in a trial of Ad26.COV2.S vaccine versus placebo. The J gene is TRBJ1-5, the V gene TRBV2, with D possibly being TRBD1 (5 bases). CDR3 amino acids: CASSEQGTDQPQHF. The CDR3 DNA reads as TGTGCCAGCAGTGAGCAGGGAACCGATCAGCCCCAGCATTTT.